A selection of T cell receptor beta chains follows, all from one sample in a study of T cells in Graves' hyperthyroidism and ophthalmopathy. TCRdb recomputed calls from the multiplex PCR reads with MiXCR, one row per CDR3 protein. Altogether 450,000 to 600,000 distinct CDR3 sequences are present, approximately 14% being singletons, with the ten largest covering around 13%. Sequencing was performed on blood. These receptors were obtained from a woman between 35 and 50 years old with Graves' hyperthyroidism. Both conserved end residues are part of each CDR3. D genes are given only for firm matches. Not every row has a clone size; where given, it reads once, few, many or a size class.

length	D	V	J	size	DNA	CDR3
13	TRBD2	TRBV6-1	TRBJ2-1	many	TGTGCCAGCAGTACGGGGGGGGTCCCTGAGCAGTTCTTC	CASSTGGVPEQFF
13	-	TRBV28	TRBJ1-6	few	TGTGCCAGCAGTTTGACTCGTAATTCACCCCTCCACTTT	CASSLTRNSPLHF
13	-	TRBV10-3	TRBJ2-7	many	TGTGCCATCAGTGAGTCGGGGTCTTACGAGCAGTACTTC	CAISESGSYEQYF
14	TRBD1	TRBV28	TRBJ1-1	many	TGTGCCAGCAGCTCAAATTACAGGGGACCTGAAGCTTTCTTT	CASSSNYRGPEAFF
17	TRBD1	TRBV27	TRBJ2-5	many	TGTGCCAGCAGTAGCCGGGACAGGGGAATCTTGGGAGAGACCCAGTACTTC	CASSSRDRGILGETQYF
16	TRBD2	TRBV20-1	TRBJ2-1	once	TGCAGTGCTAACTCACTTGGGACTAGCGGGAGAAATGAGCAGTTCTTC	CSANSLGTSGRNEQFF
12	-	TRBV6-1	TRBJ1-2	-	TGTGCCAGCGGGGCCGGCAACTATGGCTACACCTTC	CASGAGNYGYTF
15	TRBD1	TRBV7-2	TRBJ1-1	many	TGTGCCAGCAGCGCGCGGGGACAGATGAACACTGAAACTTTCTTT	CASSARGQMNTETFF
13	-	TRBV18	TRBJ1-1	many	TGTGCCAGCTCACCAATCTTTAACACTGAAGCTTTCTTT	CASSPIFNTEAFF
13	-	TRBV28	TRBJ2-2	few	TGTGCCAGCCGCCGGGGTATGACCGGGGAGCTGTTTTTT	CASRRGMTGELFF
15	TRBD2	TRBV24-1	TRBJ2-3	once	TGTGCCACCAGTGATCCCCTCTTGGGGGGGGATACGCAGTATTTT	CATSDPLLGGDTQYF
14	-	TRBV2	TRBJ1-3	few	TGTGCCAGCCAGGAGGGTCACTCTGGAAACACCATATATTTT	CASQEGHSGNTIYF
15	TRBD1	TRBV30	TRBJ2-3	-	TGTGCCTCGACCCCCGGCGACAGGGTCACAGATACGCAGTATTTT	CASTPGDRVTDTQYF
15	-	TRBV30	TRBJ1-3	many	TGTGCCTGGAGTACGCAAAGAAGCTCTGGAAACACCATATATTTT	CAWSTQRSSGNTIYF
17	TRBD1	TRBV5-1	TRBJ1-2	-	TGCGCCAGCAGCTTGTTGCCCCCGGGACAGGGACTTTACGGCTACACCTTC	CASSLLPPGQGLYGYTF
15	TRBD2	TRBV12-3/TRBV12-4	TRBJ2-3	many	TGTGCCAGCAGTCAACTAGCGGGAGTACCAGGTACGCAGTATTTT	CASSQLAGVPGTQYF
15	-	TRBV19	TRBJ2-2	-	TGTGCCAGTAGTATATCAGGGGCGAACACCGGGGAGCTGTTTTTT	CASSISGANTGELFF
15	TRBD1	TRBV5-6	TRBJ1-1	-	TGTGCCAGCAGTTGGGGGACAGGGTTTGCCACTGAAGCTTTCTTT	CASSWGTGFATEAFF
12	TRBD1	TRBV12-3/TRBV12-4	TRBJ2-1	-	TGTGCCAGCAGTACAGGGGGCAATGAGCAGTTCTTC	CASSTGGNEQFF
15	TRBD2	TRBV7-2	TRBJ2-3	few	TGTGCCAGCAGCTTAGGATCGGGGGGGGCAGATACGCAGTATTTT	CASSLGSGGADTQYF
16	TRBD2	TRBV12-3/TRBV12-4	TRBJ2-7	many	TGTGCCAGCAGTGTGACTAGCGGGTACCCCCCCTACGAGCAGTACTTC	CASSVTSGYPPYEQYF
16	-	TRBV28	TRBJ1-6	many	TGTGCCAGCAGTCTCCCGGGCAGCGGGCGGAATTCACCCCTCCACTTT	CASSLPGSGRNSPLHF
11	-	TRBV29-1	TRBJ2-5	many	TGCAGCGTTGAAGATCGGGTAAAACAGTACTTC	CSVEDRVKQYF
14	TRBD2	TRBV2	TRBJ2-3	-	TGTGCCAGCAGACTAGCGCCGAGCACAGATACGCAGTATTTT	CASRLAPSTDTQYF
14	TRBD1	TRBV7-6	TRBJ2-5	few	TGTGCCAGCAGCTCGGAGACAGGGGATGAGACCCAGTACTTC	CASSSETGDETQYF
12	-	TRBV12-3/TRBV12-4	TRBJ1-4	few	TGTGCCAGCAGTTTAGGGGGCCGATCCCAGTTTTTT	CASSLGGRSQFF
16	TRBD1	TRBV3-1	TRBJ2-3	many	TGTGCCAGCAGCCTGAAAGGGACAGCGCGCACAGATACGCAGTATTTT	CASSLKGTARTDTQYF
12	-	TRBV28	TRBJ1-1	-	TGTGCCAGCAGCCCGGTTGGGACTGAAGCTTTCTTT	CASSPVGTEAFF
14	-	TRBV6-2/TRBV6-3	TRBJ1-3	few	TGTGCCAGCAGCCGGACGGAGACTGGAAACACCATATATTTT	CASSRTETGNTIYF
17	-	TRBV3-1	TRBJ2-7	many	TGTGCCAGCAGCCAAGATGGCGCAGGGGAGTTATCCTACGAGCAGTACTTC	CASSQDGAGELSYEQYF
13	TRBD1	TRBV3-1	TRBJ2-5	many	TGTGCCAGCAGCCAAGATGACAGGGGGACCCAGTACTTC	CASSQDDRGTQYF
12	-	TRBV29-1	TRBJ1-1	few	TGCAGCGTTGAAGAACAGACCACTGAAGCTTTCTTT	CSVEEQTTEAFF
14	-	TRBV12-3/TRBV12-4	TRBJ2-3	few	TGTGCCAGCAGCAAAGGGTTAGCCACAGATACGCAGTATTTT	CASSKGLATDTQYF
15	-	TRBV20-1	TRBJ2-2	many	TGCAGTGCTAGAGATGAGAGGGGAGGATCCGGGGAGCTGTTTTTT	CSARDERGGSGELFF
14	-	TRBV30	TRBJ1-1	-	TGTGCCTGGAGTGTGGGGGTGGGGGGCACTGAAGCTTTCTTT	CAWSVGVGGTEAFF
15	TRBD2	TRBV10-3	TRBJ2-3	-	TGTGCCATCAGCCGGACTAGCGGAGACACAGATACGCAGTATTTT	CAISRTSGDTDTQYF
15	-	TRBV30	TRBJ1-5	few	TGTGCCTGGAGTGTTCTGGACTCGGGCAATCAGCCCCAGCATTTT	CAWSVLDSGNQPQHF
13	-	TRBV3-1	TRBJ2-7	many	TGTGCCAGCAGCCTCGACACCTCCTACGAGCAGTACTTC	CASSLDTSYEQYF
15	TRBD2	TRBV2	TRBJ2-7	many	TGTGCCAGCAGTGAAGCGAGCGGGAGATCCTACGAGCAGTACTTC	CASSEASGRSYEQYF
14	-	TRBV24-1	TRBJ1-2	many	TGTGCCACCAGTGATATCGACTACACCCGTGGCTACACCTTC	CATSDIDYTRGYTF
13	-	TRBV27	TRBJ1-6	few	TGTGCCAGCAGTCCCCGTCAGGGCTCACCCCTCCACTTT	CASSPRQGSPLHF
13	-	TRBV30	TRBJ2-3	many	TGTGCCTGGAAATGGGTCGGCACAGATACGCAGTATTTT	CAWKWVGTDTQYF
15	TRBD1	TRBV11-2	TRBJ1-4	many	TGTGCCAGCAGCTTAGCGTTCAGGGGGCAGGAAAAACTGTTTTTT	CASSLAFRGQEKLFF
14	TRBD1	TRBV30	TRBJ1-5	many	TGTGCCTGGAGTTCCGGACAGGGCAATCAGCCCCAGCATTTT	CAWSSGQGNQPQHF
15	TRBD1	TRBV7-3	TRBJ1-1	many	TGTGCCAGCAGCTTAAAGGGACAGTCGAACACTGAAGCTTTCTTT	CASSLKGQSNTEAFF
16	-	TRBV7-9	TRBJ2-1	-	TGTGCCAGCAGCACCTCGACAAGGGGCTCCTACAATGAGCAGTTCTTC	CASSTSTRGSYNEQFF
15	-	TRBV5-1	TRBJ2-2	many	TGCGCCAGCAGCTTGTCCCGGCAGGTCACCGGGGAGCTGTTTTTT	CASSLSRQVTGELFF
12	-	TRBV25-1	TRBJ2-7	-	TGTGCCAGCAGCTTCTCCTCAGACGAGCAGTACTTC	CASSFSSDEQYF
13	TRBD2	TRBV28	TRBJ2-3	-	TGTGCCAGCAGTCGCGGGGGGGCAGATACGCAGTATTTT	CASSRGGADTQYF